The 19 T cell receptor beta chains presented below share a single source sample, sequenced in a study of blood T cell repertoires in COVID-19. Assay used: immunoSEQ multiplex PCR; TCRdb lists only in-frame clones, some missing. The data hold more than 75,000 clones, with approximately 88% observed a single time. Sequenced input: peripheral blood. The receptors were sampled from a man in his thirties or forties with acute or convalescent COVID-19.

The gene calls are TRBV19 and TRBJ2-5; 8 bases map to TRBD1. The junction had 6 bases not matched to a gene; V was cut back by 1 base and J by 2 bases. CDR3 length equals 16 residues. Germline-derived CDR1 and CDR2 are LNHDA and SQIVND (reference sequence). The CDR3 loop reads CASSIARTGLQETQYF. Here the CDR3 DNA reads TGTGCCAGTAGTATAGCCCGGACAGGGTTACAAGAGACCCAGTACTTC.

This chain joins TRBV18 and TRBJ2-1, with 7 bases aligning to TRBD1. Germline assignment: CDR1 KGHSH and CDR2 LQKENI. This CDR3 spans 13 amino acids. V was pared by 3 bases and J by 7 bases, with 3 bases of the junction left unmatched. The CDR3 DNA is TGTGCCAGCTCACCGGGACAGTCGAATGAGCAGTTCTTC. The encoded protein is CASSPGQSNEQFF.

This chain links TRBV7-9 with TRBJ2-3; D uncertain. The germline CDR1 and CDR2 sequences are SEHNR and FQNEAQ (reference sequence). V was trimmed by 5 bases and J by 0 bases, leaving 12 bases between them. CDR3 length: 15 residues. CDR3 bases: TGTGCCAGCAGCCTCTTTGCGGCTAGCACAGATACGCAGTATTTT. This sequence encodes CASSLFAASTDTQYF.

The chain couples TRBV6-2 or TRBV6-3 to TRBJ2-3; D is perhaps TRBD1 (6 bases). CDR1 is MNHEY, CDR2 SVGEGT, per germline. This CDR3 comprises 14 residues. Deletions cut 5 bases from V and 0 bases from J, with 9 bases between. CDR3 protein: CASSRDTSTDTQYF. The CDR3 nucleotides read TGTGCCAGCAGTCGGGACACGAGCACAGATACGCAGTATTTT.

This chain links TRBV4-3 with TRBJ2-3; TRBD2 matches at 7 bases. Germline V CDR1 and CDR2: LGHNA, YSLEER. The ends lost 0 bases at V and 2 bases at J; junction bases unmatched: 8. The CDR3 covers 17 residues. The CDR3 loop reads CASSQDPGGSITDTQYF. The DNA of the CDR3 is TGCGCCAGCAGCCAAGATCCGGGAGGTTCTATCACAGATACGCAGTATTTT.

V usage is TRBV28 and J usage is TRBJ1-1, with TRBD1 identical over 7 bases. Trimming took 6 bases from V and 0 from J; bases not matched to a gene: 10. The CDR3 extends over 16 amino acids. Germline CDR1 reads MDHEN; CDR2 reads SYDVKM. The CDR3, as DNA: TGTGCCAGCAGCCGACCGGGACAGTACTTGAACACTGAAGCTTTCTTT. Its translation is CASSRPGQYLNTEAFF. The complete variable domain, with remaining parts taken from reference TRBV28 and TRBJ1-1, reads DVKVTQSSRYLVKRTGEKVFLECVQDMDHENMFWYRQDPGLGLRLIYFSYDVKMKEKGDIPEGYSVSREKKERFSLILESASTNQTSMYLCASSRPGQYLNTEAFFGQGTRLTVV.

The J gene is TRBJ2-3, the V gene TRBV2; D is unresolved. Germline V gene data show CDR1 as SNHLY and CDR2 as FYNNEI. The CDR3 loop spans 15 amino acids. Trimming removed 6 bases from V and 6 bases from J, with 19 bases in between. This chain's CDR3 is CASSPVGPRSDTQYF. CDR3 in DNA: TGTGCCAGCAGCCCCGTTGGGCCCCGGTCCGATACGCAGTATTTT. The variable domain in full, with the rest retrieved from reference TRBV2 and TRBJ2-3, is EPEVTQTPSHQVTQMGQEVILRCVPISNHLYFYWYRQILGQKVEFLVSFYNNEISEKSEIFDDQFSVERPDGSNFTLKIRSTKLEDSAMYFCASSPVGPRSDTQYFGPGTRLTVL.

This chain joins TRBV18 and TRBJ2-7, with 11 bases matching TRBD2. In germline, CDR1 is KGHSH, CDR2 LQKENI. There are 14 residues in the CDR3. V lost 6 bases to trimming and J lost 4 bases; unmatched junction nucleotides: 5. The CDR3 spells CASSLGLAVYEQYF. The CDR3, as DNA: TGTGCCAGCTCCCTGGGACTAGCGGTATACGAGCAGTACTTC.

By sample fraction, this clone is medium-sized. V gene TRBV4-3 combines with J gene TRBJ2-7, with 10 bases that match TRBD1. This CDR3 is built from 15 residues. Germline V gene lookup returns CDR1 LGHNA and CDR2 YSLEER. The V and J ends lost 5 bases and 3 bases, in that order; junction bases with no gene match: 7. CDR3 sequence: CASSSGQGEFYEQYF. As DNA, the CDR3 is TGCGCCAGCAGCTCTGGACAGGGGGAGTTCTACGAGCAGTACTTC.

J is TRBJ2-2 and V is TRBV30; 9 bases agree with TRBD2. The CDR3 runs 16 residues. CDR1 and CDR2 from the germline V gene are GTSNPN and SVGIG (reference sequence). V lost 3 bases, J lost 5 bases, and 10 bases stayed unmatched. This CDR3 is CAWSTRGTSRTGELFF. The DNA for the CDR3 is TGTGCCTGGAGCACGAGGGGGACTAGCCGGACCGGGGAGCTGTTTTTT.

The chain combines TRBV10-3 with TRBJ2-7, with D possibly being TRBD1 (6 bases). The CDR3 length is 11 residues. Germline V lookup: CDR1 ENHRY, CDR2 SYGVKD. Deletions cut 10 bases from V and 7 bases from J, with 14 bases between. CDR3 region: CATARGREQYF. CDR3 bases: TGTGCCACCGCCAGGGGTCGGGAGCAGTACTTC.

The genes are TRBV28 and TRBJ1-2, with D maybe TRBD1 (5 bases). Germline values: CDR1 MDHEN, CDR2 SYDVKM. Trimming pared 3 bases from V and 8 bases from J, leaving 13 bases between. There are 13 residues in the CDR3. The CDR3 spells CASSFQRRDGYTF. The CDR3 bases are TGTGCCAGCAGTTTTCAACGGAGGGACGGCTACACCTTC.

The V gene is TRBV6-2 or TRBV6-3, the J gene TRBJ2-7, with D tentatively TRBD2 (6 bases). Germline V gene lookup returns CDR1 MNHEY and CDR2 SVGEGT. The CDR3 is 18 amino acids. The ends were cut back, 0 bases at V and 2 bases at J, with 20 bases in the middle. The CDR3 is CASSYSRLRDRQPYEQYF. CDR3 in DNA: TGTGCCAGCAGTTACTCGAGGTTGCGGGACCGACAGCCCTACGAGCAGTACTTC.

The chain links TRBV28 to TRBJ1-4; a weak D match, TRBD1 (5 bases). V was cut by 3 bases and J by 6 bases, with 11 bases left in between. The germline CDR1 and CDR2 sequences are MDHEN and SYDVKM. This CDR3 has 14 amino acids. The CDR3 DNA follows: TGTGCCAGCAGTTTGGAAGGGGCTTATGAAAAACTGTTTTTT. Translating it yields CASSLEGAYEKLFF. Based on the CDR3 plus reference TRBV28 and TRBJ1-4, the full variable domain is DVKVTQSSRYLVKRTGEKVFLECVQDMDHENMFWYRQDPGLGLRLIYFSYDVKMKEKGDIPEGYSVSREKKERFSLILESASTNQTSMYLCASSLEGAYEKLFFGSGTQLSVL.

This clone has only a few counts. The CDR3 spells CASSWGLAGNEQFF. The CDR3 nucleotides are TGTGCCAGCAGCTGGGGACTAGCGGGGAATGAGCAGTTCTTC. The chain has TRBV5-4 and TRBJ2-1; 13 nucleotides align to TRBD2. The CDR3 extends over 14 amino acids. Germline V CDR1 and CDR2: SGHNT, YYREEE (reference sequence). Trimming cost V 3 bases and J 7 bases; bases outside gene matches: 1. Full variable domain (outside the CDR3, taken from reference TRBV5-4 and TRBJ2-1): ETGVTQSPTHLIKTRGQQVTLRCSSQSGHNTVSWYQQALGQGPQFIFQYYREEENGRGNFPPRFSGLQFPNYSSELNVNALELDDSALYLCASSWGLAGNEQFFGPGTRLTVL.

The chain has TRBV12-3 or TRBV12-4 and TRBJ2-7; tentatively, D is TRBD2 (6 bases). V was clipped by 8 bases and J by 4 bases, with 9 bases between them. The CDR3 sequence is 11 residues long. The CDR3 loop is CASSGGYEQYF. CDR3 nucleotides: TGTGCCAGCTCAGGAGGGTACGAGCAGTACTTC.

The J gene is TRBJ2-4, the V gene TRBV28, with TRBD2 matching 9 bases. This CDR3 is built from 14 residues. Looked up from germline, CDR1 is MDHEN and CDR2 is SYDVKM. J lost 6 bases, V lost 2 bases, and 2 bases had no gene match. The CDR3 spells CASSLGGRGNIQYF. The CDR3 DNA reads TGTGCCAGCAGTTTAGGCGGGAGGGGAAACATTCAGTACTTC.

The rearrangement uses TRBV3-1 (or the pseudogene TRBV3-2) and TRBJ2-1; D is perhaps TRBD2 (6 bases). The CDR3 contains 18 residues. Germline loops: CDR1 LGHDT, CDR2 YNNKEL (reference sequence). V was cut by 1 base and J by 7 bases, with 23 bases left in between. Written as DNA, the CDR3 is TGTGCCAGCAGCCAAGCGGAGGTGTCAGGAGTACGGGGGAATGAGCAGTTCTTC. Its protein is CASSQAEVSGVRGNEQFF.

V gene TRBV7-8 combines with J gene TRBJ2-3; TRBD2 matches at 9 bases. The ends lost 7 bases at V and 6 bases at J; junction bases unmatched: 20. There are 18 residues in the CDR3. Germline V gene data show CDR1 as SGHVS and CDR2 as FQNEAQ. The CDR3: CASTLHAGGGFLVDTQYF. DNA of the CDR3: TGTGCCAGCACCCTTCACGCGGGAGGGGGGTTTTTAGTCGATACGCAGTATTTT.